The following is a T cell receptor beta chain sequence with its context. Other DNA sequences in the sample encode the same CDR3. Sequencing used immunoSEQ multiplex PCR; TCRdb keeps in-frame clones, though not all of them. The repertoire holds roughly 460,000 clones, with nearly 90% as singletons. The treatment denotes: roughly 18 received Ad26.COV2.S at low or high dose, single or two shots; about 5 received placebo; per-sample allocation not given. Collection of the samples took place on day 63 after the first injection of vaccine or placebo. This sample was included in a study of Ad26.COV2.S vaccination and SARS-CoV-2 variants. Study-level information: Ad26.COV2.S shots went into the muscle once or twice, 56 days apart.

CDR1 and CDR2 from the germline V gene are DFQATT and SNEGSKA (reference sequence). The CDR3 contains 11 residues. Trimming cost V 3 bases and J 3 bases, with 3 bases left between them. The TCR originated in a person aged 18-65 years who received the Ad26.COV2.S COVID-19 vaccine or a placebo. This sequence joins TRBV20-1 and TRBJ2-1; D is unclear. Sequenced here: peripheral blood, sampled in a trial of Ad26.COV2.S vaccine versus placebo. The CDR3 here is CSASGYNEQFF. The CDR3 DNA follows: TGCAGTGCTAGCGGCTACAATGAGCAGTTCTTC.